This entry lists 10 T cell receptor beta chains sequenced from one sample in a study of a mutant IDH1 vaccine in newly diagnosed glioma. Noted time point: baseline, week 1 (first vaccination visit). Treatment meaning: pre-vaccination baseline after standard-of-care therapy. Sequenced by immunoSEQ multiplex PCR; TCRdb stores in-frame clones only, minus some. The top ten clones hold 7% to 10% of a sample with over 20,000 clones, 90% to 95% of them seen once. This material consisted of PBMCs, taken from a glioma patient treated with radiotherapy, temozolomide or both. All receptors derive from a man aged 30 to 39 with glioma.

The chain uses TRBV15 and TRBJ1-3; D gene unclear. V was cut by 0 bases and J by 3 bases, with 9 bases left in between. This CDR3 contains 15 residues. Germline loops: CDR1 LNHNV, CDR2 YYDKDF (reference sequence). The chain's CDR3 is CATSRDRGGGNTIYF. The DNA for the CDR3 is TGTGCCACCAGCAGAGACCGGGGAGGTGGAAACACCATATATTTT.

The V call is TRBV5-4, the J call TRBJ2-7; 13 bases are a match to TRBD2. This CDR3 has 13 amino acids. Germline trimming cut 4 bases from V and 7 bases from J; bases unmatched to any gene: 2. Germline values: CDR1 SGHNT, CDR2 YYREEE (reference sequence). The chain's CDR3 is CASSRTSGSEQYF. In nucleotides, the CDR3 is TGTGCCAGCAGCCGGACTAGCGGGAGTGAGCAGTACTTC.

This clone was detected only once. This CDR3 reads CASSDSGANVLTF. The CDR3 DNA sequence: TGTGCCAGCAGTGACTCTGGGGCCAACGTCCTGACTTTC. V usage is TRBV6-1 and J usage is TRBJ2-6; D gene ambiguous. This CDR3 is 13 amino acids long. V gave up 3 bases and J gave up 0 bases, with 0 bases separating them. The V gene's germline CDR1 is MNHNS and CDR2 SASEGT.

V usage is TRBV7-9 and J usage is TRBJ1-3; the D is unclear. The CDR3 spans 13 residues. Trimming took 5 bases from V and 4 from J, leaving 9 bases between them. Per germline, CDR1 SEHNR and CDR2 FQNEAQ (reference sequence). CDR3 loop: CASSLGRGNTIYF. The CDR3 region has the DNA TGTGCCAGCAGCCTAGGACGGGGAAACACCATATATTTT.

V gene TRBV29-1 combines with J gene TRBJ2-6; a possible D gene is TRBD1 (6 bases). The germline gives CDR1 SQVTM, CDR2 ANQGSEA. This CDR3 has 14 amino acids. Trimming removed 0 bases at V and 8 bases at J, with 11 bases between. The CDR3 protein is CSVEDLGQTNVLTF. The CDR3 bases are TGCAGCGTTGAAGACCTAGGACAGACCAACGTCCTGACTTTC.

This clone has a handful of counts. This rearrangement joins TRBV6-4 to TRBJ2-2; D call uncertain. The CDR3 consists of 15 residues. CDR1 is MRHNA and CDR2 is SNTAGT in the germline V gene. The V and J ends lost 3 bases and 6 bases respectively, with 14 bases between them. For the CDR3, the DNA is TGTGCCAGCAGTGATACTGGCGGATCCGCCGGGGAGCTGTTTTTT. Translation gives CASSDTGGSAGELFF.

This clone was counted a few times. V is TRBV7-2 and J is TRBJ2-4; a possible D gene is TRBD1 (5 bases). This CDR3 is built from 14 residues. The V and J ends lost 5 bases and 1 base respectively, with 9 bases between them. Looked up from germline, CDR1 is SGHTA and CDR2 is FQGNSA. The CDR3 spells CASSVRAAKNIQYF. In DNA, the CDR3 is TGTGCCAGCAGCGTCAGGGCGGCCAAAAACATTCAGTACTTC.

On this clone itself: The junction does not match germline at one end; this may be a read error. The gene calls are TRBV20-1 and TRBJ1-3; perhaps TRBD1 as D (5 bases). The CDR3 is made up of 11 amino acids. The germline gives CDR1 DFQATT, CDR2 SNEGSKA (reference sequence). CDR3 DNA sequence: TGCAGTGCTAGCAGGGAGGAGGGATTCTTTTTT. Amino acids: CSASREEGFFF.

The chain employs TRBV9 and TRBJ1-1, with D maybe TRBD1 (6 bases). The CDR3 contains 15 residues. V lost 0 bases and J 3 bases, leaving 12 bases between the germline ends. The germline V gene has CDR1 SGDLS and CDR2 YYNGEE. The DNA for the CDR3 is TGTGCCAGCAGCGTAGGTGGGGGCCGGGACACTGAAGCTTTCTTT. Translating it yields CASSVGGGRDTEAFF.

V is TRBV7-8 and J is TRBJ2-1, with 14 bases fitting TRBD2. This CDR3 is 15 amino acids long. With V trimmed by 1 base and J by 8 bases, 1 base remained unmatched. Germline lookup yields CDR1 SGHVS and CDR2 FQNEAQ. The CDR3 reads CASSLGLAGGDEQFF. The CDR3 DNA sequence: TGTGCCAGCAGCTTAGGACTAGCGGGAGGGGATGAGCAGTTCTTC.